This T cell receptor (beta chain) was sequenced in a study of blood T cells in healthy people across ages. Primers used in a second PCR of roughly 6 to 11 cycles were a sample-barcoded 5' primer and a J-beta primer mix. A single record per CDR3 protein comes from TCRdb applying MiXCR to the 5' RACE reads. This table holds about 650,000 distinct CDR3 sequences, 32% found once. Per the germline V gene, CDR1 is SGDLS and CDR2 is YYNGEE. V was clipped by 0 bases and J by 7 bases, with 14 bases between them. The CDR3 spans 16 residues. The sequencing input was blood. This clonotype originated in an elderly woman in good health. J is TRBJ1-6 and V is TRBV9; the D gene is possibly TRBD1 (6 bases). CDR3 bases: TGTGCCAGCAGCGTAGACGGGGGGCCGGGGAATTCACCCCTCCACTTT. Amino acid sequence: CASSVDGGPGNSPLHF.